The clone carrying this TCR beta chain was recorded at least ten times. Its specificity is unknown. The data were taken from a study of T cells in Graves' hyperthyroidism and ophthalmopathy. The CDR3 is 14 residues long. The ends were cut back, 3 bases at V and 2 bases at J, with 8 bases in the middle. The diagnoses drew upon clinical symptoms, serum thyroxine and TRAb, thyroid ultrasound and orbital computed tomography. Broader study findings: Most clonotypes expanded in thyroid above 0.001 were likewise present in blood. Ophthalmopathy was model-predicted a median roughly 6.2 months pre-onset.

RNA transcripts served as the template for amplifying TCR beta CDR3 regions. Using the HTBI primer set, a first-round RT-PCR was run on the TCR CDR3. Using its own MiXCR run on the multiplex PCR reads, TCRdb lists one record per CDR3 protein. The sample carries roughly 570,000 distinct CDR3 sequences, about 45% recorded once. The source material was peripheral blood or thyroid tissue (not recorded which). The chain employs TRBV12-3 or TRBV12-4 and TRBJ1-5; D not resolved. The sequence was obtained from a woman between 18 and 29 years old with Graves' hyperthyroidism. The CDR3 spells CASSLSPGNQPQHF. The CDR3 DNA follows: TGTGCCAGCAGTTTGTCCCCGGGCAATCAGCCCCAGCATTTT.